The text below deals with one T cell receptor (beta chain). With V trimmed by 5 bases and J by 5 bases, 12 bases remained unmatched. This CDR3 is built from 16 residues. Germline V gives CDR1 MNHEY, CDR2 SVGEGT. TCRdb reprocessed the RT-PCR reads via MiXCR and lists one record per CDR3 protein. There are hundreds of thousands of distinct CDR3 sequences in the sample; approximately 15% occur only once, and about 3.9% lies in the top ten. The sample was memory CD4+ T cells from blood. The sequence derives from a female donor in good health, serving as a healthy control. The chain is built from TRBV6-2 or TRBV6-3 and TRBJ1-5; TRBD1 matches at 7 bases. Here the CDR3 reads CASSPSRGDSDQPQHF. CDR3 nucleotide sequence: TGTGCCAGCAGTCCCTCGCGTGGGGACAGCGATCAGCCCCAGCATTTT.